The T cell receptor (beta chain) under discussion was sequenced for a study of response to subunit inactivated influenza vaccine. General observations from the study: Authors suggested each seasonal flu vaccination may recruit only limited numbers of new T cells.

Germline CDR1 reads SGHRS; CDR2 reads YFSETQ. V lost 5 bases, J lost 5 bases, and 7 bases lay in between. CDR3 length: 11 amino acids. MiXCR, applied by TCRdb to the RT-PCR reads, yields one record per CDR3 protein. The repertoire holds 860,000 or so distinct CDR3 sequences, with 20% to 25% as singletons. This clonotype showed up just a few times. The antigen remains undetermined. This material consisted of PBMCs from blood, taken 4 to 6 days after vaccination. The clonotype was recovered from a man between 45 and 60 years old who received an inactivated influenza vaccine. The chain combines TRBV5-1 with TRBJ1-1; D uncertain. DNA for the CDR3: TGCGCCAGCAGGGAAGGGACTGAAGCTTTCTTT. Its protein is CASREGTEAFF.